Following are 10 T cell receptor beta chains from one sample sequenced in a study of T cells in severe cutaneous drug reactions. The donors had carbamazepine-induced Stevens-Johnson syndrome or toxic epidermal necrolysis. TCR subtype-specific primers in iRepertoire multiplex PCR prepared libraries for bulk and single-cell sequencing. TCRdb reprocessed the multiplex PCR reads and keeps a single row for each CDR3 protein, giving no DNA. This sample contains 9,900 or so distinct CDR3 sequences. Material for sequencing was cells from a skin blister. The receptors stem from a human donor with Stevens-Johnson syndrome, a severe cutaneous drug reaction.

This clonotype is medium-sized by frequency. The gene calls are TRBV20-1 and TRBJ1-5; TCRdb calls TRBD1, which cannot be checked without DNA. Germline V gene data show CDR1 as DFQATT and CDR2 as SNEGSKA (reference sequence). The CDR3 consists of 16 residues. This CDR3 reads CSARAQRDRGHQPQHF.

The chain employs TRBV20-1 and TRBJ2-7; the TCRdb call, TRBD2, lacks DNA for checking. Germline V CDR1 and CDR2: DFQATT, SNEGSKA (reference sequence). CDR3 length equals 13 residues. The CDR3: CSAALQSNYEQYF.

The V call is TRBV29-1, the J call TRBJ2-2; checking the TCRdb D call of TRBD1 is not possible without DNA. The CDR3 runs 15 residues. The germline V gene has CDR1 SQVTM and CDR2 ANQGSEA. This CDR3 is CSVIPTGQDTGELFF.

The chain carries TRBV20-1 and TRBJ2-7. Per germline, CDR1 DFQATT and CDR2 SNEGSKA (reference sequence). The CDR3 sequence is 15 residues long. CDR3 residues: CSARALGGSSYEQYF.

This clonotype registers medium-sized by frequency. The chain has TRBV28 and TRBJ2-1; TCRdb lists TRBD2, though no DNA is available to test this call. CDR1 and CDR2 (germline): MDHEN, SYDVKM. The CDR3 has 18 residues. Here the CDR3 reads CASSFMASGGGPHNEQFF.

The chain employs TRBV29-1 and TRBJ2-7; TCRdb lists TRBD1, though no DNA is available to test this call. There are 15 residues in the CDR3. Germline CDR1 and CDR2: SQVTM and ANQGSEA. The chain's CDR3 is CSPRTGSKGSYEQYF.

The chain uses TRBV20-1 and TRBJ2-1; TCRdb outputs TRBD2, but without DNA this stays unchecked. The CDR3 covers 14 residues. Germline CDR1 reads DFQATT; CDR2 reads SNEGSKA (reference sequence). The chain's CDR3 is CSAGLGGRVNEQFF.

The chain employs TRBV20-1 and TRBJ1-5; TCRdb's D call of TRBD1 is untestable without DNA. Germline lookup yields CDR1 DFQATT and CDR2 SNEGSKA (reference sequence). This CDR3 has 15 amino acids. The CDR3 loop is CSAPTDRASNQPQHF.

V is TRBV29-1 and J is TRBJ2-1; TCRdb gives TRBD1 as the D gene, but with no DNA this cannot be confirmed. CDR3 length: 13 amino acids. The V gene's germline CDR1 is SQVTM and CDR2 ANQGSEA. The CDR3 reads CSASGTAYNEQFF.

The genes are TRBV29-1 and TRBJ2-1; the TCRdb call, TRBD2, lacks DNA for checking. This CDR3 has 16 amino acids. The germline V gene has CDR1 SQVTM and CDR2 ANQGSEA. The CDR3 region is CSVEAETSGSWVEQFF.